The rows below give T cell receptor beta chains drawn from one sample of a study of shared clonotypes between healthy human individuals. Sequencing used immunoSEQ multiplex PCR; TCRdb keeps in-frame clones, though not all of them. The table records some 360,000 clones, less than 75% of them present only once. Sequencing was done on a sample of memory CD4+ T cells sorted from blood. The source of these receptors is a man aged 25 to 40 in good health. Each CDR3 is given with its conserved first and last residue. D genes are given only for firm matches. Clone size appears in some rows only: once, few, many, or a class for an expanded clone.

D gene: -
J gene: TRBJ1-1
clone size: -
V gene: TRBV18
CDR3 protein: CASSPRVQGFNTEAFF
CDR3 DNA: TGTGCCAGCTCACCAAGGGTCCAGGGCTTCAACACTGAAGCTTTCTTT

D gene: -
J gene: TRBJ2-1
clone size: few
V gene: TRBV11-2
CDR3 protein: CASSLAGYSYNEQFF
CDR3 DNA: TGTGCCAGCAGCTTAGCGGGATACTCCTACAATGAGCAGTTCTTC

D gene: -
J gene: TRBJ2-1
clone size: -
V gene: TRBV5-6
CDR3 protein: CASSLRWTTSYNEQFF
CDR3 DNA: TGTGCCAGCAGCTTGAGGTGGACCACCTCCTACAATGAGCAGTTCTTC

D gene: -
J gene: TRBJ2-3
clone size: -
V gene: TRBV27
CDR3 protein: CASSLSIITDTQYF
CDR3 DNA: TGTGCCAGCAGTTTGAGTATTATTACAGATACGCAGTATTTT

D gene: -
J gene: TRBJ1-1
clone size: -
V gene: TRBV5-4
CDR3 protein: CASSLKNTEAFF
CDR3 DNA: TGTGCCAGCAGCTTGAAGAACACTGAAGCTTTCTTT

D gene: TRBD1
J gene: TRBJ2-1
clone size: -
V gene: TRBV6-6
CDR3 protein: CASNHDRASSDEQFF
CDR3 DNA: TGTGCCAGCAACCACGACAGGGCCAGTTCGGATGAGCAGTTCTTC

D gene: TRBD1
J gene: TRBJ1-2
clone size: -
V gene: TRBV5-6
CDR3 protein: CASSFWDREYYGYTF
CDR3 DNA: TGTGCCAGCAGTTTTTGGGACAGGGAGTACTATGGCTACACCTTC

D gene: -
J gene: TRBJ2-5
clone size: few
V gene: TRBV7-8
CDR3 protein: CASSPRAGRDRQETQYF
CDR3 DNA: TGTGCCAGCAGCCCTCGTGCGGGCAGGGACCGACAAGAGACCCAGTACTTC

D gene: TRBD1
J gene: TRBJ2-7
clone size: -
V gene: TRBV6-4
CDR3 protein: CASRPGTGRVF
CDR3 DNA: TGTGCCAGCAGGCCGGGGACAGGGCGGGTATTC

D gene: TRBD1
J gene: TRBJ1-2
clone size: -
V gene: TRBV30
CDR3 protein: CAWSVDGTGRGYTF
CDR3 DNA: TGTGCCTGGAGTGTCGATGGGACAGGGAGGGGCTACACCTTC

D gene: TRBD1
J gene: TRBJ2-2
clone size: -
V gene: TRBV5-1
CDR3 protein: CASSLEGTGYGELFF
CDR3 DNA: TGCGCCAGCAGCTTGGAAGGGACAGGGTACGGGGAGCTGTTTTTT

D gene: -
J gene: TRBJ2-3
clone size: -
V gene: TRBV4-1
CDR3 protein: CASSQVFGTSTDTQYF
CDR3 DNA: TGCGCCAGCAGCCAAGTGTTTGGAACTAGCACAGATACGCAGTATTTT

D gene: -
J gene: TRBJ2-2
clone size: once
V gene: TRBV6-8
CDR3 protein: CASRGGELFF
CDR3 DNA: TGTGCCAGTAGGGGCGGGGAGCTGTTTTTT

D gene: -
J gene: TRBJ2-7
clone size: many
V gene: TRBV4-1
CDR3 protein: CASSPGRGGIYEQYF
CDR3 DNA: TGCGCCAGCAGCCCCGGCCGGGGAGGTATATACGAGCAGTACTTC

D gene: -
J gene: TRBJ1-2
clone size: -
V gene: TRBV6-1
CDR3 protein: CASLGDNYGYTF
CDR3 DNA: TGTGCCAGCTTAGGGGATAACTATGGCTACACCTTC

D gene: TRBD2
J gene: TRBJ2-1
clone size: few
V gene: TRBV6-1
CDR3 protein: CASSGGTSGAYNEQFF
CDR3 DNA: TGTGCCAGCAGTGGGGGGACTAGCGGAGCCTACAATGAGCAGTTCTTC

D gene: TRBD1
J gene: TRBJ1-2
clone size: once
V gene: TRBV4-3
CDR3 protein: CASSQVRPGQGSRSYGYTF
CDR3 DNA: TGCGCCAGCAGCCAAGTTCGTCCGGGACAGGGTAGTCGAAGCTATGGCTACACCTTC

D gene: -
J gene: TRBJ2-7
clone size: -
V gene: TRBV2
CDR3 protein: CASSGELAGEQYF
CDR3 DNA: TGTGCCAGCAGTGGAGAATTAGCCGGCGAGCAGTACTTC

D gene: -
J gene: TRBJ1-2
clone size: -
V gene: TRBV5-4
CDR3 protein: CASSPSGLTRGYTF
CDR3 DNA: TGTGCCAGCAGCCCATCGGGACTTACAAGGGGCTACACCTTC

D gene: -
J gene: TRBJ2-5
clone size: -
V gene: TRBV29-1
CDR3 protein: CSVAEGSGETQYF
CDR3 DNA: TGCAGCGTGGCAGAAGGGAGTGGGGAGACCCAGTACTTC

D gene: -
J gene: TRBJ2-5
clone size: -
V gene: TRBV18
CDR3 protein: CASSPIDSQETQYF
CDR3 DNA: TGTGCCAGCTCACCAATCGACAGCCAAGAGACCCAGTACTTC

D gene: -
J gene: TRBJ1-3
clone size: -
V gene: TRBV5-5
CDR3 protein: CASSLDPGAGNTIYF
CDR3 DNA: TGTGCCAGCAGCTTGGATCCGGGGGCAGGAAACACCATATATTTT

D gene: -
J gene: TRBJ1-2
clone size: -
V gene: TRBV9
CDR3 protein: CASSVAGYGYTF
CDR3 DNA: TGTGCCAGCAGCGTAGCAGGGTATGGCTACACCTTC

D gene: -
J gene: TRBJ2-7
clone size: -
V gene: TRBV5-1
CDR3 protein: CASSLVGGMDEQYF
CDR3 DNA: TGCGCCAGCAGCTTGGTTGGGGGTATGGACGAGCAGTACTTC

D gene: -
J gene: TRBJ1-2
clone size: -
V gene: TRBV2
CDR3 protein: CASSSIGGNGYTF
CDR3 DNA: TGTGCCAGCAGTTCAATAGGGGGGAATGGCTACACCTTC

D gene: -
J gene: TRBJ2-1
clone size: -
V gene: TRBV5-1
CDR3 protein: CASRPNPSSYNEQFF
CDR3 DNA: TGCGCCAGCCGTCCGAACCCGAGCTCCTACAATGAGCAGTTCTTC

D gene: -
J gene: TRBJ2-5
clone size: -
V gene: TRBV7-7
CDR3 protein: CASSLDPSGEETQYF
CDR3 DNA: TGTGCCAGCAGCTTAGATCCCAGCGGAGAAGAGACCCAGTACTTC

D gene: -
J gene: TRBJ2-3
clone size: -
V gene: TRBV7-9
CDR3 protein: CASSLTSSTDTQYF
CDR3 DNA: TGTGCCAGCAGCTTAACATCAAGCACAGATACGCAGTATTTT

D gene: -
J gene: TRBJ2-7
clone size: -
V gene: TRBV2
CDR3 protein: CASSEDQQYEQYF
CDR3 DNA: TGTGCCAGCAGTGAAGACCAACAGTACGAGCAGTACTTC

D gene: -
J gene: TRBJ2-5
clone size: -
V gene: TRBV5-1
CDR3 protein: CASSLGGGSQETQYF
CDR3 DNA: TGCGCCAGCAGCTTGGGAGGGGGTTCTCAAGAGACCCAGTACTTC

D gene: -
J gene: TRBJ2-1
clone size: -
V gene: TRBV14
CDR3 protein: CASSLAEQLGQFF
CDR3 DNA: TGTGCCAGCAGCCTAGCAGAACAGCTCGGGCAGTTCTTC